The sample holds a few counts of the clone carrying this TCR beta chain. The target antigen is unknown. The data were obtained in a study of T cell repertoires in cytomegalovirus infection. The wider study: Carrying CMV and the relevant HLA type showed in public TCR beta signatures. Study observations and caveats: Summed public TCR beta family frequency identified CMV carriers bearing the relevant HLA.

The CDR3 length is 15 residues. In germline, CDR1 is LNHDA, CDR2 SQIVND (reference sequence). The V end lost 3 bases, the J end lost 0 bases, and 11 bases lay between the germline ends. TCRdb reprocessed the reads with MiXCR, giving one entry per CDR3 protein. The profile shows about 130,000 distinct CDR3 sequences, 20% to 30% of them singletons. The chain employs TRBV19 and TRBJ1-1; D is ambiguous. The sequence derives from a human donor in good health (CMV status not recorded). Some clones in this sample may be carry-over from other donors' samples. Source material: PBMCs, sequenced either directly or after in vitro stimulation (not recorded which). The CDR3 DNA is TGTGCCAGTAGTATTGGGCGGACCATGAACACTGAAGCTTTCTTT. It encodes CASSIGRTMNTEAFF.